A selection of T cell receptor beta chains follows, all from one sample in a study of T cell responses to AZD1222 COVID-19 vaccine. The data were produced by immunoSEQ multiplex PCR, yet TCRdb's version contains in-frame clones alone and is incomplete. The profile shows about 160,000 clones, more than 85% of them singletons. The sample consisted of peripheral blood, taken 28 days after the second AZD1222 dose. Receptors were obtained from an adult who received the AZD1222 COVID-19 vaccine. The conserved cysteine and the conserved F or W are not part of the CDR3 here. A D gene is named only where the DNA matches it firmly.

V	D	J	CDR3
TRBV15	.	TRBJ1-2	ATASHRGLYGYT
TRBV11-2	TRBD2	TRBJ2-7	ASSLYQGLAGYYEQY
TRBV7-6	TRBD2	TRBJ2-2	ASSSLGLAGGELF
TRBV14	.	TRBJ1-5	ASSQSGGWNQPQH
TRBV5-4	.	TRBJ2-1	ASSPGTEAHNEQF
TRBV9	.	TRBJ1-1	ASSGRSDPNTEAF
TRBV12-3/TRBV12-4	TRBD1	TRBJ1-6	ASTTGVSPLH
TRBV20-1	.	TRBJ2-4	SASTRVAKNIQY
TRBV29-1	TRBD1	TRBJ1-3	SVGGQGVGNTIY
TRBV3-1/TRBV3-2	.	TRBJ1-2	ASSENLVYGYT
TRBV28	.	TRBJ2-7	ASSFQGSWDEQY
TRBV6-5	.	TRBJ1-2	ASSPPDGYT
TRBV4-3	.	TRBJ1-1	ASSQGRHADTEAF
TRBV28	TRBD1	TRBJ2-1	ASRGQALNNEQF
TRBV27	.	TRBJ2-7	ASSLTHAGRYEQY
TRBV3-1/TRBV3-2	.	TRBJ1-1	ASRNGAQAF
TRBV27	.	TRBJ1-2	ASSRRDSPNYGYT
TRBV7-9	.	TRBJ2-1	ASSLGVAPNEQF
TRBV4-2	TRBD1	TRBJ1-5	ASSQVTGGEVGPQH
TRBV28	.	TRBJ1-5	ASSLTPRPLNQPQH
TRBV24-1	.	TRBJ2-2	ATSDSSGNTGELF
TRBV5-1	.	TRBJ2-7	ASRVETASSYEQY
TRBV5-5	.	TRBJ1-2	ASSSGGDYGYT
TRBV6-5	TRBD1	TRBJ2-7	ASSYGTGDYEQY
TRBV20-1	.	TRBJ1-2	SASGQAEYGYT
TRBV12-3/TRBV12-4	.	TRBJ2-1	ASSLDSRQF
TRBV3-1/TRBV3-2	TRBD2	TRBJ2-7	ASSQDGTSGLKQY
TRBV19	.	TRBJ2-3	ASSSYRPGGADTQY
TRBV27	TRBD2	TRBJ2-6	ASSRLAGGPRSGANVLT
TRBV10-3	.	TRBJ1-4	AITSRRGEKLF
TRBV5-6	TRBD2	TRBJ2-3	ASSFGPSSGRRWDTQY
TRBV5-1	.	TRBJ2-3	ASSFGGADTQY
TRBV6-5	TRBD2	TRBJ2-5	ASSYQTSGNQETQY
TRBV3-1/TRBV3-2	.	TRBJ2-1	ASSQVNDNEQF
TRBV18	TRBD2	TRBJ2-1	ASSTGLADYNEQF
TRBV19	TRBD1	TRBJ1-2	ASSIAGTGGAYGYT
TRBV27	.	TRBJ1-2	ASSRNWQEKEGYT
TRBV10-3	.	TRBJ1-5	AISESQGNQPQH
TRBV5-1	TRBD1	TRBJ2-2	ASKPGTGVGELF
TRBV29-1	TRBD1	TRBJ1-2	SVDLLGTGTFGYGYT
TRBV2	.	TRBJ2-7	ASGFVEYEQY
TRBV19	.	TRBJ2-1	ASSIQALSSYNEQF
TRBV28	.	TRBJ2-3	ASSTTTGNTDTQY
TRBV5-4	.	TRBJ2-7	ASSLDSQGEQY
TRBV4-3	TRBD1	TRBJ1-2	ASSYGQGAGYGYT
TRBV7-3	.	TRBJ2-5	ASSLVGSGKETQY
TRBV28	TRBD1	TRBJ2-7	ASRPWDRAYEQY
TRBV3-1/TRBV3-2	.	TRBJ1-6	ASSLRESPLH
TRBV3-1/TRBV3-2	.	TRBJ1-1	ASSQGTQNTEAF
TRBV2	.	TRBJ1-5	ASSEYSGSSNQPQH
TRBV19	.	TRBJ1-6	ASSTPRANSPLH
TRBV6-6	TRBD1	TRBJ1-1	ASSYSRQGTEAF
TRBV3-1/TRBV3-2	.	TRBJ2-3	ASSQVGTDTQY
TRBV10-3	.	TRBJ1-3	AISGVAGSIGTIY
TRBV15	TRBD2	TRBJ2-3	ATSRASGSTDTQY
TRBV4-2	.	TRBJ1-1	ASSLSPGDTEAF
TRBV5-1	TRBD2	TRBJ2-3	ASSPSGRGTDTQY
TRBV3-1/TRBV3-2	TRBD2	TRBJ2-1	ASSQSFSSGNREQF
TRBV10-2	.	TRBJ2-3	ASSLRTRAQY